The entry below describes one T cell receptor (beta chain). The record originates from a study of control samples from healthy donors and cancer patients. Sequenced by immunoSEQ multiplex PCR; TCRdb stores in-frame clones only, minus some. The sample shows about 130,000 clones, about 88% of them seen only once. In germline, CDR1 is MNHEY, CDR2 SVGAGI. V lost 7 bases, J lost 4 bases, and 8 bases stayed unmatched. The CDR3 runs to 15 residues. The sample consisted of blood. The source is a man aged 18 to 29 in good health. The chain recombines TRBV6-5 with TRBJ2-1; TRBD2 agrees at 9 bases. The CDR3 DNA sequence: TGTGCCAGCAACGGGCGGGAGGGAGTATACAATGAGCAGTTCTTC. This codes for CASNGREGVYNEQFF.